Sequencing of this T cell receptor beta chain was carried out in a study of blood T cell repertoires in COVID-19 (TCRdb year 2020). About the study as a whole: The collaborator samples originated in the United States, Italy and Spain and spanned the acute and convalescent phases of COVID-19. The prospective study material was composed of cDNA or gDNA derived from T cells, B-cell-depleted T cells, or PBMCs. Subjects who had been exposed to COVID-19, were actively infected with it, or had recovered from it provided the deeply sampled blood TCRbeta repertoires that made up the dataset. The repertoires were released in a freely available public database meant as a resource for research on the immune response to SARS-CoV-2. Samples were obtained from the ongoing ImmuneRACE study (first 160 participants) and from 1,254 subjects provided by 6 global collaborators. Sample metadata almost always included a de-identified subject ID, COVID-19 status, age in years and sex. Where available, HLA class I and class II types were obtained from metadata supplied by the sample provider rather than from assay-based typing.

A note on this clone: The specificity of this receptor is unknown. Base qualities were left out, and no much larger clone turns up one base away.

In the prospective study, participants were about 18 to 100 years old, resided in about two dozen geographic areas of the United States, and were enrolled through a virtual design. To assign participants to cohorts, the prospective study relied on clinical history that participants themselves reported in a screening survey and a study questionnaire. In the prospective study, whole blood, serum and a nasopharyngeal or oropharyngeal swab were collected from each participant by mobile phlebotomists. Participants in the prospective study had the option to provide additional blood draws and questionnaires over a 2-month period. Before DNA extraction, prospective study blood samples were shipped either frozen or at room temperature. The CDR3 numbers 12 residues from cysteine through phenylalanine. Only the CDR3 DNA stays, 36 bases, in frame from base 1. V ends up 3 bases short and J 11 bases short, with an unmatched junction base count of 6. Reading the germline V gene (reference sequence) gives CDR1 LNHDA and CDR2 SQIVND.

Overall study results and their limits: Clinical and demographic metadata were provided uncurated, with the amount varying by source and participant.

The immunoSEQ Assay, a bias-controlled multiplex PCR, was used to amplify TCRbeta CDR3 regions from genomic DNA. In the original analysis: Nucleated cell counts per sample were estimated from amplification of reference gene primers within the assay. To quantify the absolute abundance of each unique TCRbeta CDR3 rearrangement, sequence reads were collapsed and filtered. For each sample, productive Simpson clonality was calculated by taking the square root of Simpson's diversity index across productive rearrangements. TCRdb retrieved this table from immuneACCESS and kept in-frame rearrangements only. Not all clones are present; in checked studies, unresolved V genes account for under half, and no reason is known for the remainder. The V and J calls and clone size are taken from that table; D and trimming were inferred from the DNA. Within this sample are 300,000 or so clones, with approximately 86% of them counted one time only. The ten biggest clones cover approximately 4.4% of the sample.

Sequencing was performed on PBMCs or T cells enriched from blood (not recorded which). In this chain, TRBV19 is recombined with TRBJ1-1, with 7 bases aligning to TRBD1. The source is a woman in her forties with acute COVID-19. The CDR3 sequence is CASSMSRGRAFF. The DNA sequence follows: TGTGCCAGTAGTATGAGCAGGGGGAGGGCTTTCTTT.